The T cell receptor beta chain described here comes from a study of identical twins. V lost 6 bases and J lost 1, with 4 bases in between. Looked up from germline, CDR1 is KGHDR and CDR2 is SFDVKD. CDR3 length: 12 residues. General study results and limits: Within beta out-of-frame sequences, the excess sharing observed between twins was weaker. Findings depended on cross-sectional statistics rather than tracking the same donors.

This clonotype was seen a handful of times. Its antigen is as yet unknown. TCRdb re-derived calls from the 5' RACE reads in MiXCR, one entry per CDR3 protein. Among 350,000 or so distinct CDR3 sequences listed, 8.5% to 10% were seen once. The sequenced material came from naive T cells sorted from blood. This TCR came from a woman in her 50s in good health. The chain links TRBV24-1 to TRBJ2-3; D unresolved. The CDR3: CATSIGTDTQYF. The CDR3 DNA reads TGTGCCACCAGTATCGGCACAGATACGCAGTATTTT.